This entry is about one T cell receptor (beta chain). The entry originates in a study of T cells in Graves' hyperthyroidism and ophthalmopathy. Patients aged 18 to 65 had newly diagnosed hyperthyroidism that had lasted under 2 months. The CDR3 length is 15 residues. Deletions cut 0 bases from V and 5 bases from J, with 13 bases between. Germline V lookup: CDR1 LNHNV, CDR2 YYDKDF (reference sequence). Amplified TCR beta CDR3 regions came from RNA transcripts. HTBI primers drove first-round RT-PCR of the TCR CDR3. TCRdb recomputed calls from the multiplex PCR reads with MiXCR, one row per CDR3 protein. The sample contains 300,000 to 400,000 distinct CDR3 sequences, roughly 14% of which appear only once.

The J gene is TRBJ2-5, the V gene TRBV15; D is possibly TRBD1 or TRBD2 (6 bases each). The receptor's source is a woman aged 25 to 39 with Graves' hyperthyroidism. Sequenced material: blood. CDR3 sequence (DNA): TGTGCCACCAGCAGAGAGGGGGGCCCCCGGGAGACCCAGTACTTC. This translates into CATSREGGPRETQYF. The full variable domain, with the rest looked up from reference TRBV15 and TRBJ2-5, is DAMVIQNPRYQVTQFGKPVTLSCSQTLNHNVMYWYQQKSSQAPKLLFHYYDKDFNNEADTPDNFQSRRPNTSFCFLDIRSPGLGDTAMYLCATSREGGPRETQYFGPGTRLLVL.